This passage covers 6 T cell receptor beta chains from one sample sequenced in a study of blood T cell repertoires in COVID-19. This table comes from immunoSEQ multiplex PCR, and its TCRdb copy is limited to in-frame clones, with some not included. The sample yields more than 300,000 clones, approximately 87% seen once. Sequencing input: peripheral blood. The receptors come from a woman in her fifties or sixties with COVID-19, enrolled during active disease.

This clone was picked up many times. This sample includes further DNA sequences coding for the same CDR3. The chain is built from TRBV19 and TRBJ2-7; 9 nucleotides align to TRBD1. The CDR3 spans 14 residues. The ends lost 6 bases at V and 1 base at J; junction bases unmatched: 4. From germline, CDR1 is LNHDA and CDR2 SQIVND (reference sequence). The CDR3 protein is CASSSGTGSYEQYF. For the CDR3, the DNA is TGTGCCAGTAGCTCCGGGACAGGGTCCTACGAGCAGTACTTC.

This clone was counted a few times. This sequence joins TRBV19 and TRBJ1-5, with TRBD1 matching 10 bases. In germline, CDR1 is LNHDA, CDR2 SQIVND (reference sequence). J lost 2 bases, V lost 3 bases, and 19 bases had no gene match. CDR3 length: 21 amino acids. CDR3 amino acids: CASSIPRATSTGGLGNQPQHF. CDR3 in DNA: TGTGCCAGTAGTATTCCCAGAGCCACATCGACAGGGGGCTTGGGCAATCAGCCCCAGCATTTT.

The chain couples TRBV6-5 to TRBJ2-7, with 7 bases aligning to TRBD1. This CDR3 comprises 14 residues. The germline V gene encodes CDR1 MNHEY and CDR2 SVGAGI. V was pared by 2 bases and J by 3 bases, with 4 bases of the junction left unmatched. The CDR3: CASSYRSGGYEQYF. The CDR3 bases are TGTGCCAGCAGTTACCGTTCAGGGGGCTACGAGCAGTACTTC.

V is TRBV7-9 and J is TRBJ1-1, with TRBD1 identical over 7 bases. Germline-derived CDR1 and CDR2 are SEHNR and FQNEAQ (reference sequence). V trimming: 11 bases; J trimming: 1 base; junction bases outside the gene matches: 1. The CDR3 totals 11 residues. CDR3 DNA sequence: TGTGCCGGACAGGAGAACACTGAAGCTTTCTTT. It is translated as CAGQENTEAFF.

This sequence joins TRBV6-2 or TRBV6-3 and TRBJ2-2; D might be TRBD1 (7 bases). This CDR3 has 15 residues. V lost 2 bases and J 4 bases, leaving 11 bases between the germline ends. Germline V gene sequence: CDR1 MNHEY, CDR2 SVGEGT. The CDR3 nucleotides are TGTGCCAGCAGTTACAACAGGGGAGGCACCGGGGAGCTGTTTTTT. It translates to CASSYNRGGTGELFF.

DNA of the CDR3: TGTGCCATTGGGGAGGGGAACACAGATACGCAGTATTTT. Translated, it gives CAIGEGNTDTQYF. J is TRBJ2-3 and V is TRBV15; TRBD2 aligns across 7 bases. Germline-derived CDR1 and CDR2 are LNHNV and YYDKDF (reference sequence). V lost 10 bases to trimming and J lost 2 bases; unmatched junction nucleotides: 6. This CDR3 is built from 13 residues.